This TCR beta chain was sequenced for a study of T cell repertoires in cytomegalovirus infection. Turning to the study itself: Carrying CMV and the relevant HLA type showed in public TCR beta signatures. Regarding the study as a whole: Dominant in the ex vivo response were TCR beta clonotypes restricted by HLA-C and specific for CMV. Cumulative public TCR beta family frequency identified CMV carriers with the relevant HLA.

In TCRdb, the reads were re-called with MiXCR into one record per CDR3 protein. This table holds 250,000 or so distinct CDR3 sequences, over 15% found once. Details on this clonotype: Its target is unknown.

The CDR3 loop spans 14 amino acids. Trimming stripped 3 bases from V and 1 base from J, with 10 bases between. In germline, CDR1 is SGHVS, CDR2 FNYEAQ. This chain links TRBV7-6 with TRBJ2-7; D is possibly TRBD2 (6 bases). Sequencing input: CD8+ T cells from PBMCs. The TCR was taken from a human donor in good health (CMV status not recorded). Some clones in this sample may be carry-over from other donors' samples. The CDR3 protein is CASSFGGRSYEQYF. In nucleotides, the CDR3 is TGTGCCAGCAGCTTCGGGGGTAGATCCTACGAGCAGTACTTC.